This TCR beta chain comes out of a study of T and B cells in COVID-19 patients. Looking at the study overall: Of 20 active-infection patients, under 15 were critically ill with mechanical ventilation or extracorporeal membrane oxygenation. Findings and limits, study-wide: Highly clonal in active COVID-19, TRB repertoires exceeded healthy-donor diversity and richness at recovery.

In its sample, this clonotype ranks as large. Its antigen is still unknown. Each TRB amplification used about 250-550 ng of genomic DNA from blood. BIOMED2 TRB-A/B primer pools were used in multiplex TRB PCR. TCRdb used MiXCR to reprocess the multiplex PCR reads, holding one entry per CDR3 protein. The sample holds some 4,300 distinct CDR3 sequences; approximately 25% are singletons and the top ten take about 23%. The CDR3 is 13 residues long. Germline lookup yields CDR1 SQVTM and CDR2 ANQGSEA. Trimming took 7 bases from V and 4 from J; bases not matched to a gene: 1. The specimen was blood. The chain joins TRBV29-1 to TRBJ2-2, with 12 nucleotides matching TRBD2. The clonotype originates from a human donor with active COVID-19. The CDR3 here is CSASGGGTGELFF. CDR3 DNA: TGCAGCGCTAGCGGGGGGGGCACCGGGGAGCTGTTTTTT.